The 24 T cell receptor beta chains below come from one sample, sequenced in a study of T cells in Graves' hyperthyroidism and ophthalmopathy. The TCR beta CDR3 regions underwent amplification using RNA transcripts as the source. The TCR CDR3 was amplified in a first-round RT-PCR using the HTBI primer set. TCRdb ran MiXCR on the multiplex PCR reads and lists one entry per CDR3 protein. The sample holds 300,000 to 450,000 distinct CDR3 sequences, around a sixth seen once. The sequenced sample consisted of blood. These receptors were collected from a man in his late teens or twenties with Graves' ophthalmopathy.

This clonotype was seen a few times. The J gene is TRBJ1-2, the V gene TRBV7-9; no reliable D call. The CDR3 loop spans 13 amino acids. Germline CDR1 and CDR2: SEHNR and FQNEAQ (reference sequence). Trimming cost V 1 base and J 4 bases, with 7 bases left between them. CDR3 amino acids: CASSLEVSYGYTF. The DNA of the CDR3 is TGTGCCAGCAGCTTAGAGGTCAGCTATGGCTACACCTTC.

This clonotype was picked up many times. The V call is TRBV6-1, the J call TRBJ1-1; D unclear. The germline gives CDR1 MNHNS, CDR2 SASEGT. V was shortened by 1 base and J by 0 bases, with 9 bases between the two germline ends. The CDR3 has 15 residues. The CDR3 here is CASSEGRRMNTEAFF. In DNA form, the CDR3 reads TGTGCCAGCAGTGAAGGACGACGGATGAACACTGAAGCTTTCTTT.

This clonotype was detected a few times. This sequence joins TRBV18 and TRBJ1-1; no firm D call. Trimming pared 3 bases from V and 3 bases from J, leaving 14 bases between. Looked up from germline, CDR1 is KGHSH and CDR2 is LQKENI. CDR3 length equals 15 residues. For the CDR3, the DNA is TGTGCCAGCTCACCTTACACGGCCTTTGACACTGAAGCTTTCTTT. Translated, it gives CASSPYTAFDTEAFF.

V usage is TRBV6-1 and J usage is TRBJ1-5, with a weak D call TRBD1 (5 bases). Trimming left V 6 bases short and J 3 bases short, with 9 bases between. Germline values: CDR1 MNHNS, CDR2 SASEGT. The CDR3 is 13 amino acids. CDR3 amino acids: CASRPGLNQPQHF. The CDR3 coding sequence is TGTGCCAGCAGACCGGGGCTCAATCAGCCCCAGCATTTT.

In its sample, this clonotype was seen many times. CDR3 amino acids: CASSPPTGGWTEAFF. The CDR3 DNA reads TGTGCCAGCTCACCACCGACGGGGGGATGGACTGAAGCTTTCTTT. The chain couples TRBV18 to TRBJ1-1, with D maybe TRBD1 (5 bases). CDR1 and CDR2 (germline): KGHSH, LQKENI. The CDR3 sequence is 15 residues long. Trimming cost V 0 bases and J 5 bases, with 13 bases left between them. Full variable domain (remainder filled in from reference TRBV18 and TRBJ1-1): NAGVMQNPRHLVRRRGQEARLRCSPMKGHSHVYWYRQLPEEGLKFMVYLQKENIIDESGMPKERFSAEFPKEGPSILRIQQVVRGDSAAYFCASSPPTGGWTEAFFGQGTRLTVV.

This clonotype was seen repeatedly, ten times or more. The rearrangement uses TRBV3-1 and TRBJ2-2; 9 bases line up with TRBD2. The CDR3 extends over 16 amino acids. The J segment lost 7 bases and the V segment lost 1 base, leaving 7 bases of the junction unmatched. Germline CDR1 LGHDT, CDR2 YNNKEL (reference sequence). The CDR3 DNA is TGTGCCAGCAGCCAAGCCCCTAGCGGGGTTGGCGGGGAGCTGTTTTTT. Amino acids: CASSQAPSGVGGELFF.

As concerns this clonotype: A much more abundant neighbour one base away suggests this may be a read error. The rearrangement links TRBV7-6 to TRBJ2-1, with TRBD2 as a possible D gene (6 bases). Per germline, CDR1 SGHVS and CDR2 FNYEAQ. This CDR3 is built from 12 residues. V was shortened by 11 bases and J by 0 bases, with 8 bases between the two germline ends. The CDR3 coding sequence is TGTGCCGGCGGGGACTCCTACAATGAGCAGTTCTTC. As protein: CAGGDSYNEQFF. Full variable domain (rest looked up from reference TRBV7-6 and TRBJ2-1): GAGVSQSPRYKVTKRGQDVALRCDPISGHVSLYWYRQALGQGPEFLTYFNYEAQQDKSGLPNDRFSAERPEGSISTLTIQRTEQRDSAMYRCAGGDSYNEQFFGPGTRLTVL.

The sample holds a few counts of this clonotype. This chain connects TRBV25-1 to TRBJ1-2, with D perhaps matching TRBD1 (6 bases). The germline V gene has CDR1 MGHDK and CDR2 SYGVNS. V lost 7 bases and J lost 3, with 18 bases in between. The CDR3 is 15 residues long. The CDR3 is CASNPAGAKDYGYTF. In DNA, the CDR3 is TGTGCCAGCAATCCCGCGGGGGCAAAGGACTATGGCTACACCTTC.

The chain couples TRBV5-1 to TRBJ1-1; a possible D gene is TRBD1 (6 bases). The CDR3 is 14 amino acids. V was shortened by 6 bases and J by 6 bases, with 18 bases between the two germline ends. The germline gives CDR1 SGHRS, CDR2 YFSETQ. CDR3 residues: CASTLGGGGPEAFF. The CDR3 DNA reads TGCGCCAGCACTCTAGGGGGGGGGGGGCCTGAAGCTTTCTTT.

With respect to this clonotype: At one end, the junction sequence differs from germline, possibly due to a read error. The rearrangement uses TRBV24-1 and TRBJ1-3; TRBD1 is a possible D gene (6 bases). The CDR3 covers 14 residues. The V gene's germline CDR1 is KGHDR and CDR2 SFDVKD. In DNA, the CDR3 is TGTGCCACCAGTGAAACAGGGTCCGGAAACACCGTATATTTT. Protein product: CATSETGSGNTVYF.

This clonotype was detected ten times or more. The V gene is TRBV2, the J gene TRBJ2-6; possible D gene TRBD1, 5 bases. The CDR3 loop spans 16 amino acids. V was cut by 4 bases and J by 4 bases, with 14 bases left in between. CDR1 is SNHLY and CDR2 is FYNNEI in the germline V gene. For the CDR3, the DNA is TGTGCCAGCAGTGGGTTTTCAGGGTCAGGGGCCAACGTCCTGACTTTC. Translating it yields CASSGFSGSGANVLTF.

The sample holds a few counts of this clonotype. This clone may be a read error of a much larger clone one base away. The final CDR3 position lacks the conserved phenylalanine or tryptophan, pointing to a likely read error. The rearrangement joins TRBV27 to TRBJ1-1, with D perhaps matching TRBD1 (5 bases). V shed 7 bases and J shed 3 bases, with 18 bases lying between them. CDR3 length: 15 residues. Germline V gives CDR1 MNHEY, CDR2 SMNVEV (reference sequence). The CDR3, as DNA: TGTGCCAGCACCCCTATCCGGGACGTGCACACTGAAGCTTTCCTT. Its translation: CASTPIRDVHTEAFL.

This clonotype has more than one count but fewer than ten. The chain carries TRBV19 and TRBJ1-5, with TRBD1 identical over 7 bases. The CDR3 spans 15 residues. The germline CDR1 and CDR2 sequences are LNHDA and SQIVND (reference sequence). V lost 5 bases, J lost 5 bases, and 9 bases stayed unmatched. The CDR3 region is CASSPGQRNYQPQHF. The CDR3 coding sequence is TGTGCCAGTAGTCCGGGACAGAGAAATTATCAGCCCCAGCATTTT. Combining the CDR3 with reference TRBV19 and TRBJ1-5 gives the whole variable domain DGGITQSPKYLFRKEGQNVTLSCEQNLNHDAMYWYRQDPGQGLRLIYYSQIVNDFQKGDIAEGYSVSREKKESFPLTVTSAQKNPTAFYLCASSPGQRNYQPQHFGDGTRLSIL.

In this sample, this clonotype turned up a few times. CDR3 protein: CASSIASATDYGYTF. CDR3 bases: TGTGCCAGTAGTATTGCCAGCGCAACGGACTATGGCTACACCTTC. The gene calls are TRBV19 and TRBJ1-2; no clear D gene. V lost 3 bases and J lost 3, with 14 bases in between. The V gene's germline CDR1 is LNHDA and CDR2 SQIVND (reference sequence). This CDR3 contains 15 residues.

The chain recombines TRBV24-1 with TRBJ2-6; D unclear. Looked up from germline, CDR1 is KGHDR and CDR2 is SFDVKD. CDR3 length: 14 amino acids. Trimming took off 7 bases at V and 1 base at J, with 7 bases between the two ends. Written as DNA, the CDR3 is TGTGCCACCAGCCCTCGGTCTGGGGCCAACGTCCTGACTTTC. Translation gives CATSPRSGANVLTF.

This clonotype occurred a few times. The chain links TRBV28 to TRBJ2-7; weak D call: TRBD1 (5 bases). Between the trimmed V and J ends, which lost 4 bases and 7 bases, there was a span of 11 bases. The germline V gene encodes CDR1 MDHEN and CDR2 SYDVKM. This CDR3 has 12 amino acids. The chain's CDR3 is CASSSGLREQYF. The CDR3 DNA follows: TGTGCCAGCAGTTCAGGGCTTAGGGAGCAGTACTTC.

This clonotype has a single count. The genes are TRBV2 and TRBJ1-2; 9 bases map to TRBD1. Germline V gene lookup returns CDR1 SNHLY and CDR2 FYNNEI. V gave up 8 bases and J gave up 7 bases; unmatched junction bases: 8. This CDR3 comprises 13 residues. CDR3 region: CASSKGQGSGYTF. The CDR3 DNA follows: TGTGCCAGCTCCAAAGGACAGGGGTCTGGCTACACCTTC. The full variable domain, its missing parts supplied by reference TRBV2 and TRBJ1-2, is EPEVTQTPSHQVTQMGQEVILRCVPISNHLYFYWYRQILGQKVEFLVSFYNNEISEKSEIFDDQFSVERPDGSNFTLKIRSTKLEDSAMYFCASSKGQGSGYTFGSGTRLTVV.

The rearrangement joins TRBV6-1 to TRBJ2-3; a weak D match, TRBD2 (5 bases). Per the germline V gene, CDR1 is MNHNS and CDR2 is SASEGT. The CDR3 is 14 amino acids. With 10 bases removed from V and 2 bases from J, the gap between germline ends came to 16 bases. CDR3 nucleotide sequence: TGTGCCATAAAACCCGGACTCCACACAGATACGCAGTATTTT. It is translated as CAIKPGLHTDTQYF.

With respect to this clonotype: The junction and the germline gene differ at one end; a read error may be behind it. V and J are TRBV4-1 and TRBJ1-2; maybe TRBD1 (5 bases). Germline V lookup: CDR1 MGHRA, CDR2 YSYEKL. There are 15 residues in the CDR3. CDR3 amino acids: CASSRLSTENYGYSF. As DNA, the CDR3 is TGCGCCAGCAGCCGACTTTCGACAGAGAACTATGGCTACAGCTTC.

The V and J genes are TRBV2 and TRBJ2-3; 12 bases line up with TRBD2. Germline CDR1 and CDR2: SNHLY and FYNNEI. The CDR3 runs 14 residues. Germline trimming cut 7 bases from V and 4 bases from J; bases unmatched to any gene: 3. CDR3 sequence reads: CASKSSGGADTQYF. CDR3 nucleotides: TGTGCCAGCAAGTCTAGCGGGGGGGCAGATACGCAGTATTTT.

This clonotype was detected many times. In DNA form, the CDR3 reads TGCGCCAGCAGCGTAGAGACGATGGAGACCCAGTACTTC. Translated: CASSVETMETQYF. V usage is TRBV5-1 and J usage is TRBJ2-5; no clear D gene. Trimming cost V 4 bases and J 5 bases, with 12 bases left between them. CDR3 length: 13 amino acids. In germline, CDR1 is SGHRS, CDR2 YFSETQ.

This clonotype was found a few times. No conserved phenylalanine or tryptophan is present at the end of the CDR3, so a read error is the likely explanation. The V gene is TRBV20-1, the J gene TRBJ1-6; D remains unclear. The germline gives CDR1 DFQATT, CDR2 SNEGSKA (reference sequence). V was clipped by 4 bases and J by 6 bases, with 4 bases between them. There are 11 residues in the CDR3. The CDR3 sequence: CSAKGNSPLHL. CDR3 nucleotides: TGCAGTGCTAAGGGTAATTCACCCCTCCACCTT.

This clonotype was observed once. This chain connects TRBV19 to TRBJ1-2; D is uncertain. Germline V gives CDR1 LNHDA, CDR2 SQIVND (reference sequence). The CDR3 contains 13 residues. V lost 5 bases to trimming and J lost 7 bases, with 14 bases between them. The CDR3 spells CASSAPDNTGYTF. The CDR3 DNA reads TGTGCCAGTAGTGCCCCGGATAACACTGGCTACACCTTC.

This clonotype was seen repeatedly, ten times or more. V usage is TRBV28 and J usage is TRBJ2-7; unclear D gene. V shed 6 bases and J shed 0 bases, with 6 bases lying between them. Germline V lookup: CDR1 MDHEN, CDR2 SYDVKM. The CDR3 runs to 12 residues. The CDR3: CASSLSSYEQYF. In DNA form, the CDR3 reads TGTGCCAGCAGCCTGAGCTCCTACGAGCAGTACTTC.